The clone carrying this T cell receptor (beta chain) was seen a few times. Its antigen is unidentified. Production of TCR beta cDNA used 400 to 650 ng total RNA together with a constant-region primer. Three nested multiplex PCR rounds of slightly modified ARM-PCR generated TCR beta libraries. Primers for the first two PCR rounds were TRBV1-TRBV30 forward primers and a C-beta reverse primer (about 10 cycles per round). MiXCR, run by TCRdb on the multiplex PCR reads, gives a single entry per CDR3 protein. The sample carries fewer than 75,000 distinct CDR3 sequences, about three quarters recorded once. This CDR3 is 13 amino acids long. The germline V and J ends were trimmed by 2 bases and 11 bases, with 15 bases remaining between them. CDR1 and CDR2 from the germline V gene are MNHNS and SASEGT. This specimen comes from a study of tumor-infiltrating lymphocytes in primary liver carcinoma. The source material, about 19-30 mg of unsorted bulk tissue, was used to co-extract RNA and DNA. More than 85% viable tumor cells made up every tumor sample.

Study-wide findings and caveats: Appearing in all five tumor regions was true of only about 7-25% of top clones. Tumor region pairs outstripped tumor-adjacent and tumor-blood pairs in overlap.

The V and J genes are TRBV6-1 and TRBJ1-1; D not certain. The sample consisted of liver tumor tissue from sampling region 4. Indicated subset: tumor region T4, right-lateral pole. The TCR comes from a man aged 35-49 years with primary liver carcinoma and hepatitis B virus infection. As DNA, the CDR3 is TGTGCCAGCAGTGAAATGACGGTATCGGATGCTTTCTTT. Translated, it gives CASSEMTVSDAFF.